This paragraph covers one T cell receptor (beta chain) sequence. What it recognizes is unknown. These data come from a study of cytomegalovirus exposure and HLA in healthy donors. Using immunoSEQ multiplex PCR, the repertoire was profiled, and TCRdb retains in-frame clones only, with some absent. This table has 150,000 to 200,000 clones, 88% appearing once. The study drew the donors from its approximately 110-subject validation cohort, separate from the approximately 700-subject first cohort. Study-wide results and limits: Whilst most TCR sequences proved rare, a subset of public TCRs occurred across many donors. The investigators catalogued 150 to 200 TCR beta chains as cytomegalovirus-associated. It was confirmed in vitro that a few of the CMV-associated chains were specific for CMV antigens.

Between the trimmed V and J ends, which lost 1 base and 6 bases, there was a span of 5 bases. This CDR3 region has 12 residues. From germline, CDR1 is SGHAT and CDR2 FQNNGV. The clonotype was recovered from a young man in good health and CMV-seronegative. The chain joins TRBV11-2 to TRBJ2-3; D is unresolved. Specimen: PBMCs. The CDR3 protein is CASSLVGDTQYF. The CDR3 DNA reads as TGTGCCAGCAGCTTAGTCGGGGATACGCAGTATTTT.